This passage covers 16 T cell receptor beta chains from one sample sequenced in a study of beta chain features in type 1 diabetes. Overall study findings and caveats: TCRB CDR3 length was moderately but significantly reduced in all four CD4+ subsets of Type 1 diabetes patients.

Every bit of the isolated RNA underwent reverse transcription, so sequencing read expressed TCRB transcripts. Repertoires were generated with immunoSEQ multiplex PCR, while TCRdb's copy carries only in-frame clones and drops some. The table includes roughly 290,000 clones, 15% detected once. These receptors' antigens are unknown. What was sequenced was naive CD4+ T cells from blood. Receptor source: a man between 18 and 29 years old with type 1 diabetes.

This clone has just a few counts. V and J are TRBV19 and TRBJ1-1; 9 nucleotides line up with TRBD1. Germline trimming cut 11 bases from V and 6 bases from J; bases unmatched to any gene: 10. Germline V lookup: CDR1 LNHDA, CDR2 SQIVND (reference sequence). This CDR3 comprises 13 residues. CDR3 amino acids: CAATGQGYAEAFF. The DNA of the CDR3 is TGTGCCGCCACGGGACAGGGCTACGCTGAAGCTTTCTTT.

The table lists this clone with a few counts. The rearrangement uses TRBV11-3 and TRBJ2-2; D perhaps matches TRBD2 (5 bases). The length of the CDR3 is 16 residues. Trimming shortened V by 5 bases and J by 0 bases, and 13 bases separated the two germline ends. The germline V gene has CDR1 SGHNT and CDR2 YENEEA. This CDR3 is CASSREGGPNTGELFF. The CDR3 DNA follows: TGTGCCAGCAGCCGAGAAGGAGGACCGAACACCGGGGAGCTGTTTTTT.

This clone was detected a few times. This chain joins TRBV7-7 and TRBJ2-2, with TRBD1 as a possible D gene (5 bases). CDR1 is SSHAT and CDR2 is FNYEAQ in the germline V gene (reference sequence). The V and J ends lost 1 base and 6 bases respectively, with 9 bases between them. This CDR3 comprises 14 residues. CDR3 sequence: CASSLGARAGELFF. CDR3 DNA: TGTGCCAGCAGCTTAGGGGCCAGGGCCGGGGAGCTGTTTTTT.

CDR3 bases: TGTGCCTGGAGTGTACTTAGCAGAAACACCATATATTTT. This translates into CAWSVLSRNTIYF. This chain joins TRBV30 and TRBJ1-3; D unclear. V was pared by 0 bases and J by 5 bases, with 8 bases between. The CDR3 is 13 residues long. Germline loops: CDR1 GTSNPN, CDR2 SVGIG (reference sequence).

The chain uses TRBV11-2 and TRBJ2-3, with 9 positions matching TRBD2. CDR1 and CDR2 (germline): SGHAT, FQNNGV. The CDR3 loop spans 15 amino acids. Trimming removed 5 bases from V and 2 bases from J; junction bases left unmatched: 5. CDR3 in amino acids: CASSLLAGITDTQYF. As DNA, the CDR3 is TGTGCCAGCAGCCTGCTAGCGGGAATCACAGATACGCAGTATTTT.

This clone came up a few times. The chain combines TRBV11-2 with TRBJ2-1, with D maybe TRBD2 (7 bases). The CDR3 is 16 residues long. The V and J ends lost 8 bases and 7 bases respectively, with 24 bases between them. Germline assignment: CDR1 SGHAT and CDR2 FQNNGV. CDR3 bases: TGTGCCAGCGTGCGAGGGGGGGCCTCTTTGGGGAATGAGCAGTTCTTC. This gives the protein CASVRGGASLGNEQFF. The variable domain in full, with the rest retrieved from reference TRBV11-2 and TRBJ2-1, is EAGVAQSPRYKIIEKRQSVAFWCNPISGHATLYWYQQILGQGPKLLIQFQNNGVVDDSQLPKDRFSAERLKGVDSTLKIQPAKLEDSAVYLCASVRGGASLGNEQFFGPGTRLTVL.

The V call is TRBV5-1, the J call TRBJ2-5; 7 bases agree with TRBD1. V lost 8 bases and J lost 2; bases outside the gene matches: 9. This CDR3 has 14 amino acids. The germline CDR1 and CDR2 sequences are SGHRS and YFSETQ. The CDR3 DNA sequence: TGCGCCAGTGCCACTGGGACAGCTCAAGAGACCCAGTACTTC. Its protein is CASATGTAQETQYF.

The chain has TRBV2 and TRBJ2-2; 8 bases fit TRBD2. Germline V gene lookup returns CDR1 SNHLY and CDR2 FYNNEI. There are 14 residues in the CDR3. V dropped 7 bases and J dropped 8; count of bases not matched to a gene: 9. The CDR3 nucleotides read TGTGCCAGCAAAGACGGGAGGGCCTTAGGGGAGCTGTTTTTT. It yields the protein CASKDGRALGELFF.

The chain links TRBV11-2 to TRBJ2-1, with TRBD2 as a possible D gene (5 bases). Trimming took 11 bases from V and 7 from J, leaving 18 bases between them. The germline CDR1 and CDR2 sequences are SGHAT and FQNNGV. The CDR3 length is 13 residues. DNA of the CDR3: TGTGCCGGAATTGAGGGTCCGGAAAATGAGCAGTTCTTC. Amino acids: CAGIEGPENEQFF.

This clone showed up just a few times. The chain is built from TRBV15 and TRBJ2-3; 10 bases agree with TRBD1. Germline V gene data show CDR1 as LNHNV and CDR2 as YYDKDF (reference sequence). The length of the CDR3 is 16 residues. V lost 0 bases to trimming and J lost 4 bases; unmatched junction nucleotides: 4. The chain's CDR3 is CATSRDGGTGADTQYF. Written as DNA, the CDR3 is TGTGCCACCAGCAGAGACGGGGGGACAGGGGCAGATACGCAGTATTTT.

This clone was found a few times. The CDR3 DNA reads as TGCGCCAGCAGCCAAGAAGAACGGGACTATACGCAGTATTTT. Translated, it gives CASSQEERDYTQYF. J is TRBJ2-3 and V is TRBV4-1; D possibly corresponds to TRBD2 (6 bases). This CDR3 contains 14 residues. The germline V and J ends were trimmed by 0 bases and 7 bases, with 11 bases remaining between them. Germline V gene data show CDR1 as MGHRA and CDR2 as YSYEKL.

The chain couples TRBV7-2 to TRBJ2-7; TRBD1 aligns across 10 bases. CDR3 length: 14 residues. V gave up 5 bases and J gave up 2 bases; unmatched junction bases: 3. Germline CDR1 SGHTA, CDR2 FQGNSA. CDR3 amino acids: CASSLGTGAYEQYF. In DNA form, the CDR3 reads TGTGCCAGCAGCCTCGGGACAGGGGCCTACGAGCAGTACTTC.

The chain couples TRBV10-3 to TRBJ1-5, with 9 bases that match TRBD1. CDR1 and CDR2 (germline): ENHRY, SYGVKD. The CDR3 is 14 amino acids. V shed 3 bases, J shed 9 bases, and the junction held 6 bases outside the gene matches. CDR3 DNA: TGTGCCATCAGTGACGGGACAGGGAGAGGGCCCCAGCATTTT. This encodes CAISDGTGRGPQHF.

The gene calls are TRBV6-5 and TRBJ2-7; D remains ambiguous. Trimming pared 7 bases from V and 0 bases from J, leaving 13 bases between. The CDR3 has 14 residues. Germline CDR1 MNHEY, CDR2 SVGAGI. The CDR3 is CASKATRSSYEQYF. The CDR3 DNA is TGTGCCAGCAAAGCGACTCGTAGCTCCTACGAGCAGTACTTC.

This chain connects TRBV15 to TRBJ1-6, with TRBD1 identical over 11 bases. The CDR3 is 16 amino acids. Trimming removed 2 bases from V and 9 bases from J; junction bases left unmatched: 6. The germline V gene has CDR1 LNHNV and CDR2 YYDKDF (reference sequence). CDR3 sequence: CATSRNSGTGGSPLHF. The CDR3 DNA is TGTGCCACCAGCAGAAACTCCGGGACAGGGGGTTCACCCCTCCACTTT.

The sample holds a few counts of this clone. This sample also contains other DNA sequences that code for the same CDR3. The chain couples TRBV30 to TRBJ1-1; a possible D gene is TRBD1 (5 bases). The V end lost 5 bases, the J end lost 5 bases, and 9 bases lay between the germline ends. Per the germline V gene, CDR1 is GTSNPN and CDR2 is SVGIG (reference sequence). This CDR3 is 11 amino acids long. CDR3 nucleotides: TGTGCCTGGCGTAGGGGAACTGAAGCTTTCTTT. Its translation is CAWRRGTEAFF.